This T cell receptor (beta chain) was identified in a study of cytomegalovirus exposure and HLA in healthy donors. PCR primers comprised 60 Vbeta and 13 Jbeta primers. Repertoires were generated with immunoSEQ multiplex PCR, while TCRdb's copy carries only in-frame clones and drops some. The sample has 85,000 to 100,000 clones; over 70% are singletons. Overall study results and limits: According to the study, 160 or so TCR beta chains were cytomegalovirus-associated. A previous analysis found most TCR beta V segments productive roughly 87% or roughly 30% of the time. Some V segments, TRBV6-2 and TRBV6-3 among them, were indistinguishable and were therefore excluded.

As concerns this clone: The antigen is not known.

The CDR3 covers 15 residues. Looked up from germline, CDR1 is PRHDT and CDR2 is FYEKMQ (reference sequence). J lost 1 base, V lost 0 bases, and 0 bases had no gene match. The receptor was isolated from a man between 45 and 60 years old in good health and CMV-seropositive. The sequenced material came from PBMCs. The rearrangement links TRBV13 to TRBJ2-7; the match to TRBD1 covers 10 bases. CDR3 nucleotides: TGTGCCAGCAGCTTAGGGGGACAGGGGTCCTACGAGCAGTACTTC. It translates to CASSLGGQGSYEQYF.